The T cell receptor (beta chain) under discussion was sequenced for a study of blood T cell repertoires in COVID-19. Study context: COVID-19 samples collected from the United States, Italy and Spain covered acute and convalescent phases. From T cells, B-cell-depleted T cells, or PBMCs came the material, which was cDNA or gDNA.

How the authors handled the data: Nucleated cell number was recorded as an estimate derived from reference gene primer amplification. Here immunoSEQ multiplex PCR was the method, and the copy in TCRdb shows in-frame clones only, minus some. The V and J calls and clone size were taken over from that table, and D and trimming were inferred from the DNA. The sample shows 210,000 or so clones, almost 85% of them seen only once. J gave up 0 bases and V 5 bases, and 7 bases lay outside the gene matches. Per germline, CDR1 SNHLY and CDR2 FYNNEI. CDR3 length equals 16 residues. Sequenced input: peripheral blood. The TCR sequence derives from a woman aged 45-65 years with active or convalescent COVID-19. This chain joins TRBV2 and TRBJ1-3; 7 bases align to TRBD1. CDR3 protein: CASSKGGQLSGNTIYF. The CDR3 bases are TGTGCCAGCAGTAAGGGGGGACAGCTCTCTGGAAACACCATATATTTT.